This T cell receptor (beta chain) was documented in a study of blood T cell repertoires in COVID-19. The length of the CDR3 is 13 residues. V gave up 4 bases and J gave up 3 bases, with 9 bases separating them. Looked up from germline, CDR1 is ENHRY and CDR2 is SYGVKD. Profiled with immunoSEQ multiplex PCR; TCRdb holds only in-frame clones, not every one. This table holds about 320,000 clones, around four fifths found once. The sequence was obtained from a woman aged 50 to 60 with acute or convalescent COVID-19. This chain uses TRBV10-3 with TRBJ2-5; TRBD1 might be the D (6 bases). The sequenced sample was peripheral blood. The CDR3 protein is CAISVNREETQYF. CDR3 nucleotides: TGTGCCATCAGTGTGAACAGGGAAGAGACCCAGTACTTC.